The present T cell receptor beta chain was sequenced within a study of blood T cell repertoires in COVID-19. Study at large: Spain, Italy and the United States supplied samples that represented acute and convalescent COVID-19. PBMCs, B-cell-depleted T cells, or T cells provided the cDNA or gDNA that made up the material.

Authors' methods: Counts of nucleated cells, estimated from reference gene primer amplification, were obtained. Profiling relied on immunoSEQ multiplex PCR, and the TCRdb table lists in-frame clones only, not all of them. V, J and clone size were drawn from that table, and D and trimming were deduced from the DNA. Among about 27,000 clones listed, 80% to 90% were seen once. CDR3 length equals 16 residues. With 4 bases removed from V and 1 base from J, the gap between germline ends came to 16 bases. Germline-derived CDR1 and CDR2 are MDHEN and SYDVKM. Sequences were obtained from peripheral blood. The chain employs TRBV28 and TRBJ1-2; D unclear. This TCR derives from a woman in her 50s with active COVID-19. CDR3 sequence reads: CASSYLQMLYNYGYTF. CDR3 coding DNA: TGTGCCAGCAGTTACCTACAGATGCTTTATAACTATGGCTACACCTTC.